This T cell receptor (beta chain) comes out of a study of T cell changes during pregnancy in multiple sclerosis. Losses at the gene ends were 3 bases for V and 8 bases for J; bases not matched to a gene: 9. This CDR3 is 17 amino acids long. The V gene's germline CDR1 is MNHNS and CDR2 SASEGT. Data came from immunoSEQ multiplex PCR; TCRdb stores just in-frame clones and leaves some out. The table records tens of thousands of clones, 85% to 95% of them present only once. The source was CD4+ T cells from peripheral blood mononuclear cells, collected before pregnancy. The receptor was isolated from a female donor with multiple sclerosis, enrolled in a pregnancy study. The V call is TRBV6-1, the J call TRBJ2-1; 14 bases agree with TRBD2. CDR3 sequence: CASSDTRTSGRSDEQFF. In nucleotides, the CDR3 is TGTGCCAGCAGTGATACACGGACTAGCGGGAGGTCGGATGAGCAGTTCTTC.